The following is a T cell receptor beta chain sequence with its context. The table lists this clone with a count of one. The specificity of this receptor is unknown. Base qualities are not at hand, and no much larger clone is one base apart. TCRbeta CDR3 regions were amplified from genomic DNA by means of the immunoSEQ Assay, a bias-controlled multiplex PCR. For the original study's pipeline: Nucleated cell counts per sample were estimated from amplification of reference gene primers within the assay. Sequence reads were collapsed and filtered to measure the absolute abundance of every unique TCRbeta CDR3 rearrangement. Productive Simpson clonality was computed per sample as the square root of Simpson's diversity index over productive rearrangements. The table comes from immuneACCESS by way of TCRdb, which keeps in-frame sequences with V and J called. Part of the clones is missing from these tables; in studies checked, under half for an unresolved V gene and the rest for unknown reasons. That table supplies the V and J calls and clone size; D and trimming were determined from the DNA. This sample gives roughly 68,000 clones in total; about 87% of them show up just once. The ten largest clones capture roughly 6.2% of the sample.

This sample was taken from a study of blood T cell repertoires in COVID-19 (dated by TCRdb to the early 2020s). Broadly, across the study: Collaborator samples came from the United States, Italy and Spain and covered acute and convalescent phases of COVID-19. The material from the prospective study consisted of cDNA or gDNA derived from T cells, B-cell-depleted T cells, or PBMCs. Deeply sampled blood TCRbeta repertoires from subjects exposed to, actively infected with, or recovered from COVID-19 were included in the dataset. The repertoires were made available in a free public database intended to serve as a resource for research on the immune response to SARS-CoV-2. The samples were drawn from two sources: the first 160 participants of the ongoing ImmuneRACE study, and 1,000 to 1,500 subjects contributed by 6 global collaborators. The sample metadata nearly always contained a de-identified subject ID, COVID-19 status, age in years and sex. HLA class I and class II types, where available, came from metadata supplied by the sample provider rather than from assay-based typing. The investigation overall reported the following: The quantity of clinical and demographic metadata differed by source and by participant and was supplied without curation.

From the cysteine through the phenylalanine, the CDR3 covers 15 amino acids. The CDR3 DNA has 45 bases and is translated from base 1. CDR1 and CDR2 are drawn from the germline V gene: SGDLS, YYNGEE. V was cut back by 0 bases and J by 4 bases, leaving a gap of 10 bases between them. Whole blood was collected in K2EDTA tubes by collaborating institutions according to the institutions' own protocols. For TCRbeta analysis, collaborator samples were shipped as frozen whole blood, as isolated PBMCs, or as DNA extracted from either sample type. The rearrangement joined TRBV9 to TRBJ2-2; there is no confident call for the D gene. The clonotype originates from a woman of 80 years or more with active COVID-19. Source material: peripheral blood. The CDR3 region reads CASSVGLTGTGELFF. The DNA sequence is TGTGCCAGCAGCGTAGGACTGACGGGCACCGGGGAGCTGTTTTTT.